These T cell receptor beta chains were read from a single sample in a study of PD-L1 blockade in urothelial cancer. Generated by immunoSEQ multiplex PCR, the TCRdb table keeps only in-frame clones and is missing some. The top ten hold 3.4% of the sample, which has approximately 65,000 clones, approximately 88% seen once. Sequenced material: PBMCs, taken around atezolizumab (anti-PD-L1) treatment. All receptors come from a man aged 55 to 69 with urothelial cancer. Each CDR3 is given with its conserved first and last residue. For some rows the clone size is stated as once, few or many, or as a class when expanded; others skip it.

clone size	V gene	J gene	CDR3 protein
-	TRBV30	TRBJ2-3	CALTPGTSTDTQYF
-	TRBV7-2	TRBJ1-2	CASSLVLAGGEGYTF
-	TRBV4-3	TRBJ2-7	CASSQGTGLAIYEQYF
-	TRBV6-5	TRBJ1-6	CASTRGGTSYSPLHF
-	TRBV19	TRBJ2-3	CASSIARRPGSGDTQYF
-	TRBV7-2	TRBJ2-5	CASSKLAEETQYF
-	TRBV6-6	TRBJ2-7	CASSVRDRAHEQYF
-	TRBV30	TRBJ2-1	CAWSRGTSGYNEQFF
-	TRBV10-3	TRBJ1-2	CAISDTAGLGYTF
-	TRBV29-1	TRBJ2-1	CSSRSGTSGRAEQFF
-	TRBV29-1	TRBJ2-7	CSVLGQGYYEQYF
once	TRBV6-1	TRBJ1-4	CASSELDGQGAGKLFF
-	TRBV21-1	TRBJ2-4	CASCGRETKNIQYF
-	TRBV7-9	TRBJ2-3	CASSNKLAWDTDTQYF
-	TRBV28	TRBJ2-5	CASSARDSYQETQYF
-	TRBV10-3	TRBJ2-7	CAISESNGGQYF
-	TRBV6-6	TRBJ2-5	CASSYSGTEQETQYF
-	TRBV6-6	TRBJ1-5	CASSYFLEGQPQHF
-	TRBV20-1	TRBJ2-1	CSALRGNEQFF
-	TRBV5-6	TRBJ2-7	CASSSLRQGKFEQYF
-	TRBV7-2	TRBJ2-7	CASSSPLSRGGERYEQYF
-	TRBV5-3	TRBJ1-6	CARSSRDSLNSPLHF
-	TRBV15	TRBJ2-3	CATNGPGGGDTQYF
-	TRBV5-4	TRBJ2-1	CASRAGTPQGEQFF
-	TRBV28	TRBJ2-2	CASLKGTNTGELFF
-	TRBV28	TRBJ2-6	CASSPPGTGTGANVLTF
-	TRBV27	TRBJ1-6	CASSLARQAGAYNSPLHF
-	TRBV7-2	TRBJ1-1	CASSLELGVTEAFF
-	TRBV9	TRBJ2-3	CASSSRRLSGVKDTQYF
-	TRBV2	TRBJ1-4	CASSEGMARGNEKLFF
-	TRBV5-1	TRBJ1-3	CASSSSLSSGNTIYF
-	TRBV5-1	TRBJ2-3	CASSLGGDTQYF
-	TRBV6-1	TRBJ1-5	CASSQGTPYSNQPQHF
-	TRBV10-3	TRBJ2-1	CAITGGSEQFF
-	TRBV19	TRBJ1-5	CASRLIEGQPQHF
-	TRBV19	TRBJ2-7	CASSTGIGYEQYF
-	TRBV5-4	TRBJ2-1	CASSLDSGEQFF